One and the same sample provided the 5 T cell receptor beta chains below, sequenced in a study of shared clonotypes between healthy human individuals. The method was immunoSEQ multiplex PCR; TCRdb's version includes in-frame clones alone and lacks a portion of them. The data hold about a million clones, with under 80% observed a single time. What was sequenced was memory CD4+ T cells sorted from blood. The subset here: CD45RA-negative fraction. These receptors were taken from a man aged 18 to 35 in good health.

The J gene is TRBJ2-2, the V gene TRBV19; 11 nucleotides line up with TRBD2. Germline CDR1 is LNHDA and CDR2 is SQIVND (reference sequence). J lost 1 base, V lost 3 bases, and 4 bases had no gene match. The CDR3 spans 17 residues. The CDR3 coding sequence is TGTGCCAGTAGTATGACTAGCGGGATGTGGAACACCGGGGAGCTGTTTTTT. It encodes CASSMTSGMWNTGELFF.

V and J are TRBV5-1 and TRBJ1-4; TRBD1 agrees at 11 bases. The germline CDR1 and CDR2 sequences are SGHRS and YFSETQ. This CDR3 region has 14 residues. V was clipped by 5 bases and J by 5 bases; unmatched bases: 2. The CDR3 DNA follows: TGCGCCAGCAGAGGACAGGGGGCGAATGAAAAACTGTTTTTT. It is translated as CASRGQGANEKLFF.

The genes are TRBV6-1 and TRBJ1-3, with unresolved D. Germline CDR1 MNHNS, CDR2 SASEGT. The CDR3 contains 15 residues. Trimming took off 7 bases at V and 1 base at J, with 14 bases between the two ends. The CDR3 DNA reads TGTGCCAGCACCCCTTCGAGGCAGTCTGGAAACACCATATATTTT. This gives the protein CASTPSRQSGNTIYF.

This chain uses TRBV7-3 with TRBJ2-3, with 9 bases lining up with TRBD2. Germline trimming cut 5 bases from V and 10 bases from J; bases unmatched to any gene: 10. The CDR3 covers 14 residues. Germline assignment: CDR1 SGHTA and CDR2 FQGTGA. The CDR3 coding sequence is TGTGCCAGCAGCCTAGGGACTAGCCCTCCCCCGCAGTATTTT. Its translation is CASSLGTSPPPQYF.

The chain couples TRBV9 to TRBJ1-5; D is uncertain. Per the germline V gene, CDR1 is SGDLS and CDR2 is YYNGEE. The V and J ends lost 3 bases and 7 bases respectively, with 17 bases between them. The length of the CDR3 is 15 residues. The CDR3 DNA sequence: TGTGCCAGCAGCGGAGTAAGGGTAGGAGGACAGCCCCAGCATTTT. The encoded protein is CASSGVRVGGQPQHF.